The 19 T cell receptor beta chains reported below all come from one sample, sequenced in a study of blood T cell repertoires in COVID-19. Measured with immunoSEQ multiplex PCR; TCRdb has only the in-frame clones, and not every one. The data hold 140,000 or so clones, with about 83% observed a single time. Sequenced: peripheral blood. These receptors came from a man between 25 and 39 years old with COVID-19, enrolled during active disease.

This chain connects TRBV5-1 to TRBJ2-3; 9 bases fit TRBD2. The CDR3 has 17 residues. In germline, CDR1 is SGHRS, CDR2 YFSETQ. Losses at the gene ends were 1 base for V and 2 bases for J; bases not matched to a gene: 8. The CDR3: CASSLSRSSGTTDTQYF. The CDR3 DNA reads TGCGCCAGCAGCTTGTCGCGGTCTAGCGGGACCACAGATACGCAGTATTTT.

J is TRBJ2-7 and V is TRBV7-2; TRBD2 matches at 12 bases. Trimming took 5 bases from V and 3 from J; bases not matched to a gene: 5. The CDR3 is 15 residues long. Germline assignment: CDR1 SGHTA and CDR2 FQGNSA. The CDR3 reads CASSTGLAGIYEQYF. As DNA, the CDR3 is TGTGCCAGCAGCACTGGACTAGCGGGAATCTACGAGCAGTACTTC.

The chain uses TRBV9 and TRBJ1-6, with a weak D call TRBD1 (5 bases). The CDR3 is 16 residues long. Trimming cost V 6 bases and J 7 bases, with 20 bases left between them. Germline CDR1 is SGDLS and CDR2 is YYNGEE. CDR3 region: CASTGYGAAPNSPLHF. The CDR3 DNA follows: TGTGCCAGCACCGGATATGGGGCCGCTCCCAATTCACCCCTCCACTTT.

The V gene is TRBV28, the J gene TRBJ2-7; a weak D match, TRBD2 (5 bases). Germline V lookup: CDR1 MDHEN, CDR2 SYDVKM. V dropped 7 bases and J dropped 5 bases, with 18 bases sitting between them. The CDR3 has 14 residues. The CDR3 DNA follows: TGTGCCAGCATGGAGGTCCGGGATATGAACGAGCAGTACTTC. Its translation is CASMEVRDMNEQYF.

The chain uses TRBV18 and TRBJ2-5, with D possibly matching TRBD2 (6 bases). Germline CDR1 reads KGHSH; CDR2 reads LQKENI. V lost 3 bases, J lost 2 bases, and 16 bases lay in between. This CDR3 region has 16 residues. The CDR3 DNA reads TGTGCCAGCTCACCCCCGGGGGTCCCCTCTCAAGAGACCCAGTACTTC. Its translation is CASSPPGVPSQETQYF.

This clone was observed a single time. The J gene is TRBJ1-5, the V gene TRBV7-2; the D is unclear. CDR1 is SGHTA, CDR2 FQGNSA, per germline. V lost 5 bases to trimming and J lost 1 base, with 12 bases between them. This CDR3 is 15 amino acids long. DNA for the CDR3: TGTGCCAGCAGCCCTCGTGGCGGGAGCAATCAGCCCCAGCATTTT. It translates to CASSPRGGSNQPQHF.

This chain links TRBV4-3 with TRBJ2-3; a weak D match, TRBD2 (6 bases). The CDR3 loop spans 17 amino acids. Looked up from germline, CDR1 is LGHNA and CDR2 is YSLEER. Trimming shortened V by 4 bases and J by 6 bases, and 23 bases separated the two germline ends. Here the CDR3 reads CASSRNIIPPGTDTQYF. CDR3 DNA sequence: TGCGCCAGCAGCCGCAACATTATACCTCCTGGGACTGATACGCAGTATTTT.

The chain combines TRBV6-1 with TRBJ2-1, with 8 bases identical to TRBD2. The CDR3 extends over 16 amino acids. The V segment lost 3 bases and the J segment 3 bases; nucleotides outside the gene matches: 7. CDR1 and CDR2 from the germline V gene are MNHNS and SASEGT. CDR3 loop: CASSDSGGVLYNEQFF. CDR3 sequence (DNA): TGTGCCAGCAGTGATTCGGGGGGGGTCCTCTACAATGAGCAGTTCTTC.

The gene calls are TRBV5-1 and TRBJ2-2, with D uncertain. Germline V lookup: CDR1 SGHRS, CDR2 YFSETQ. Trimming stripped 0 bases from V and 0 bases from J, with 9 bases between. CDR3 length: 16 residues. Here the CDR3 reads CASSLVLPSNTGELFF. The CDR3 nucleotides read TGCGCCAGCAGCTTGGTTCTCCCCTCGAACACCGGGGAGCTGTTTTTT.

This chain joins TRBV2 and TRBJ1-5, with 9 positions matching TRBD1. This CDR3 comprises 16 residues. Germline V gene sequence: CDR1 SNHLY, CDR2 FYNNEI. Germline trimming cut 7 bases from V and 4 bases from J; bases unmatched to any gene: 11. Written as DNA, the CDR3 is TGTGCCAGCACCCCCCATCGGGACAGGGTTAATCAGCCCCAGCATTTT. This translates into CASTPHRDRVNQPQHF.

This chain connects TRBV7-2 to TRBJ2-7; TRBD1 matches 7 bases. Germline-derived CDR1 and CDR2 are SGHTA and FQGNSA. The junction had 8 bases not matched to a gene; V was cut back by 5 bases and J by 4 bases. The CDR3 loop spans 14 amino acids. CDR3 loop: CASSTPTGIYEQYF. For the CDR3, the DNA is TGTGCCAGCAGCACACCGACAGGGATTTACGAGCAGTACTTC.

In this sample, this clone turned up once. The chain has TRBV5-8 and TRBJ2-5; 7 nucleotides match TRBD2. CDR3 length: 14 amino acids. With 4 bases clipped from V and 5 bases from J, the junction kept 8 bases outside the gene matches. Germline assignment: CDR1 SGHTS and CDR2 YDEGEE. The CDR3 loop reads CASSTGLGGETQYF. CDR3 bases: TGTGCCAGCAGCACAGGACTAGGTGGCGAGACCCAGTACTTC.

The rearrangement uses TRBV3-1 (or the pseudogene TRBV3-2) and TRBJ2-7; D unresolved. The germline V gene encodes CDR1 LGHDT and CDR2 YNNKEL (reference sequence). Trimming removed 0 bases from V and 7 bases from J, with 4 bases in between. The CDR3 has 11 amino acids. The CDR3 spells CASSQDREQYF. CDR3 coding DNA: TGTGCCAGCAGCCAAGATAGAGAGCAGTACTTC.

The J gene is TRBJ1-1, the V gene TRBV4-1, with D unresolved. The V end lost 0 bases, the J end lost 1 base, and 6 bases lay between the germline ends. Germline CDR1 MGHRA, CDR2 YSYEKL. The CDR3 has 14 residues. The CDR3 DNA reads as TGCGCCAGCAGCCAAGATGCCGGGAACACTGAAGCTTTCTTT. Translating it yields CASSQDAGNTEAFF.

The chain uses TRBV4-2 and TRBJ2-3; 8 bases align to TRBD2. The CDR3 length is 14 residues. Germline CDR1 and CDR2: LGHNA and YNFKEQ. V dropped 3 bases and J dropped 5; count of bases not matched to a gene: 4. CDR3 protein: CASSHGTRRDTQYF. The CDR3 nucleotides are TGTGCCAGCAGCCATGGGACTAGACGAGATACGCAGTATTTT.

This clone occurred a few times. The gene calls are TRBV7-9 and TRBJ2-5, with D perhaps TRBD1 (7 bases). V shed 0 bases and J shed 4 bases, with 15 bases lying between them. The CDR3 totals 16 residues. Germline V gene sequence: CDR1 SEHNR, CDR2 FQNEAQ (reference sequence). The DNA of the CDR3 is TGTGCCAGCAGCTTAGCGCCAGGGGGGAGTGTAGAGACCCAGTACTTC. It yields the protein CASSLAPGGSVETQYF.

In DNA, the CDR3 is TGTGCCAGCAGCCCCTTTCGGACAGGGGGAGCGGGTGAGCAGTTCTTC. Amino acid sequence: CASSPFRTGGAGEQFF. The chain joins TRBV7-2 to TRBJ2-1; 10 bases align to TRBD1. V was pared by 5 bases and J by 9 bases, with 13 bases of the junction left unmatched. Germline-derived CDR1 and CDR2 are SGHTA and FQGNSA. This CDR3 contains 16 residues.

The chain links TRBV12-5 to TRBJ1-1; tentatively, D is TRBD1 (6 bases). In germline, CDR1 is LGHNT, CDR2 FRNRAP. The CDR3 covers 17 residues. V lost 4 bases and J lost 1, with 19 bases in between. CDR3 coding DNA: TGTGCTAGTGGTTCTCGGGACACGGAAGGGTCGAACACTGAAGCTTTCTTT. Translation gives CASGSRDTEGSNTEAFF.

The rearrangement joins TRBV6-1 to TRBJ2-2; 11 nucleotides align to TRBD2. This CDR3 region has 18 residues. J was trimmed by 0 bases and V by 1 base; bases with no gene match: 4. Per germline, CDR1 MNHNS and CDR2 SASEGT. CDR3 nucleotide sequence: TGTGCCAGCAGTGAAGATCTAGCGGGAGGCACGAACACCGGGGAGCTGTTTTTT. It specifies CASSEDLAGGTNTGELFF.